The present T cell receptor (beta chain) was sequenced within a study of shared clonotypes between healthy human individuals. The study, taken as a whole, reports: Since donors were few, the genetic and exposure-history diversity represented was limited.

Over several immunoSEQ plates, each subset's genomic DNA was distributed in even portions. Original analysis: As immunoSEQ supplied junction-only sequences (without quality scores), filtering differed. Produced via immunoSEQ multiplex PCR; TCRdb's table is partial and in-frame only. That table is the source of V, J and clone size, and D and trimming were worked out from the DNA. In the table there are 1.5 million to 1.9 million clones, 95% to 99% of which are singletons. The CDR3 covers 15 residues. The V and J ends lost 8 bases and 1 base respectively, with 17 bases between them. From germline, CDR1 is MNHNS and CDR2 SASEGT. This clone was picked up one time. Its antigen is unidentified. The split of CD4+ cells yielded CD45RA+ naive and CD45RA-negative memory subsets.

The sample was naive CD4+ T cells sorted from blood. Subset here: CD45RA+ positively selected. This rearrangement joins TRBV6-1 to TRBJ1-1; D might be TRBD1 (5 bases). The TCR was taken from a man aged 30 to 39 in good health. Here the CDR3 DNA reads TGTGCCAGCCGGTATTGGACACAATCGAACACTGAAGCTTTCTTT. This sequence encodes CASRYWTQSNTEAFF.